One sample yielded the 6 T cell receptor beta chains listed below, sequenced in a study of blood T cell repertoires in COVID-19. The repertoire was sequenced with immunoSEQ multiplex PCR; TCRdb's copy has only in-frame clones and lacks some. Of about 4,900 clones in the sample, about nine tenths were seen once. The material sequenced was peripheral blood. The source is a human donor in a cohort sampled during active COVID-19.

The chain carries TRBV3-1 (or the pseudogene TRBV3-2) and TRBJ1-4, with D perhaps matching TRBD1 (5 bases). V was cut by 1 base and J by 7 bases, with 13 bases left in between. The CDR3 loop spans 15 amino acids. Germline V gene lookup returns CDR1 LGHDT and CDR2 YNNKEL (reference sequence). The CDR3: CASSQAGVGGEKLFF. CDR3 DNA sequence: TGTGCCAGCAGCCAAGCCGGGGTGGGGGGTGAAAAACTGTTTTTT.

This clone was detected only once. The chain uses TRBV28 and TRBJ2-1, with 8 bases matching TRBD1. The CDR3 is 16 amino acids. Germline CDR1 and CDR2: MDHEN and SYDVKM. The trim removed 5 bases at V and 4 bases at J, leaving 10 bases unmatched. The CDR3 sequence is CASSLRTGSLYNEQFF. For the CDR3, the DNA is TGTGCCAGCAGTCTCAGGACAGGGTCCCTATACAATGAGCAGTTCTTC.

The rearrangement uses TRBV30 and TRBJ2-7, with a possible D match to TRBD1 (6 bases). Germline CDR1 reads GTSNPN; CDR2 reads SVGIG (reference sequence). CDR3 length equals 12 residues. V dropped 4 bases and J dropped 3 bases, with 10 bases sitting between them. CDR3 sequence (DNA): TGTGCCTGGACAGGGGTAGGCTACGAGCAGTACTTC. Amino acid sequence: CAWTGVGYEQYF.

The chain employs TRBV6-2 or TRBV6-3 and TRBJ1-2; 8 positions match TRBD1. The germline gives CDR1 MNHEY, CDR2 SVGEGT. The CDR3 runs to 13 residues. Losses at the gene ends were 5 bases for V and 4 bases for J; bases not matched to a gene: 3. The CDR3 sequence is CASSPRGLYGYTF. The CDR3, as DNA: TGTGCCAGCAGTCCCAGGGGGCTCTATGGCTACACCTTC.

V usage is TRBV5-4 and J usage is TRBJ2-6, with 9 bases that match TRBD1. J gave up 2 bases and V 5 bases, and 11 bases lay outside the gene matches. The CDR3 has 18 residues. CDR1 is SGHNT and CDR2 is YYREEE in the germline V gene (reference sequence). The CDR3 DNA sequence: TGTGCCAGCAGGCTGGGGGACAGGGCCCTCACTGGGGCCAACGTCCTGACTTTC. Translation: CASRLGDRALTGANVLTF. The full variable domain, with the rest looked up from reference TRBV5-4 and TRBJ2-6, is ETGVTQSPTHLIKTRGQQVTLRCSSQSGHNTVSWYQQALGQGPQFIFQYYREEENGRGNFPPRFSGLQFPNYSSELNVNALELDDSALYLCASRLGDRALTGANVLTFGAGSRLTVL.

In its sample, this clone was seen a few times. The gene calls are TRBV11-2 and TRBJ1-6; D is unresolved. The germline V gene encodes CDR1 SGHAT and CDR2 FQNNGV. Trimming shortened V by 5 bases and J by 10 bases, and 12 bases separated the two germline ends. The length of the CDR3 is 13 residues. CDR3 nucleotide sequence: TGTGCCAGCAGCCCCCGAGGTGGATCACCCCTCCACTTT. Its translation is CASSPRGGSPLHF.